Listed below are T cell receptor beta chains from one sample, sequenced in a study of cytomegalovirus exposure and HLA in healthy donors. The table came from immunoSEQ multiplex PCR; TCRdb's copy has only in-frame clones and leaves some out. The sample gives about 130,000 clones, less than 90% of which show up once; about 20% is in the top ten. The sample was PBMCs. Receptor source: a man younger than 30 in good health and CMV-seropositive. Both conserved end residues are part of each CDR3. A D gene is named only where the DNA matches it firmly. Rows may omit the clone size; those that give it use once, few, many or a size class.

V gene: TRBV6-5; J gene: TRBJ2-5; clone size: .; D gene: .; CDR3 DNA: TGTGCCAGCAGTCCCGGGAGTGGGGTGGAGACCCAGTACTTC; CDR3 protein: CASSPGSGVETQYF
V gene: TRBV27; J gene: TRBJ2-3; clone size: .; D gene: .; CDR3 DNA: TGTGCCAGCAGTATTCTGACAGACTCAGATACGCAGTATTTT; CDR3 protein: CASSILTDSDTQYF
V gene: TRBV7-6; J gene: TRBJ2-3; clone size: .; D gene: .; CDR3 DNA: TGTGCCAGCAGCTTAGCCGGGGGTAGCACAGATACGCAGTATTTT; CDR3 protein: CASSLAGGSTDTQYF
V gene: TRBV29-1; J gene: TRBJ1-2; clone size: .; D gene: .; CDR3 DNA: TGCAGCGTTGAAGTCGGGCGGGCGTTGGGCTACACCTTC; CDR3 protein: CSVEVGRALGYTF
V gene: TRBV2; J gene: TRBJ2-3; clone size: .; D gene: .; CDR3 DNA: TGTGCCAGCAGTCTCGGGGGGCCCACCTCCGATACGCAGTATTTT; CDR3 protein: CASSLGGPTSDTQYF
V gene: TRBV7-9; J gene: TRBJ1-4; clone size: .; D gene: .; CDR3 DNA: TGTGCCAGCAGCGGACAGATTAATGAAAAACTGTTTTTT; CDR3 protein: CASSGQINEKLFF
V gene: TRBV7-3; J gene: TRBJ2-1; clone size: .; D gene: TRBD1; CDR3 DNA: TGTGCCAGCAGCCCTCGGGACAGGGGAGTCGATGAGCAGTTCTTC; CDR3 protein: CASSPRDRGVDEQFF
V gene: TRBV13; J gene: TRBJ1-4; clone size: .; D gene: TRBD1; CDR3 DNA: TGTGCCAGCAGCACGATGACAGGGTCTAATGAAAAACTGTTTTTT; CDR3 protein: CASSTMTGSNEKLFF
V gene: TRBV6-5; J gene: TRBJ2-3; clone size: .; D gene: TRBD2; CDR3 DNA: TGTGCCAGCAGTTACTCGATGGCGGGGGGGCGGGATACGCAGTATTTT; CDR3 protein: CASSYSMAGGRDTQYF
V gene: TRBV13; J gene: TRBJ2-7; clone size: .; D gene: .; CDR3 DNA: TGTGCCAGCAGCTTAGAGGGGGGGCGGTCCTACGAGCAGTACTTC; CDR3 protein: CASSLEGGRSYEQYF
V gene: TRBV27; J gene: TRBJ2-1; clone size: .; D gene: .; CDR3 DNA: TGTGCCACCTCACTCTACAATGAGCAGTTCTTC; CDR3 protein: CATSLYNEQFF
V gene: TRBV20-1; J gene: TRBJ2-3; clone size: .; D gene: .; CDR3 DNA: TGCAGTGCTAGACTAATGGATACGCAGTATTTT; CDR3 protein: CSARLMDTQYF
V gene: TRBV7-8; J gene: TRBJ1-2; clone size: .; D gene: TRBD1; CDR3 DNA: TGTGCCAGCAGCACAACCGGGACAGGGTCTTATGGCTACACCTTC; CDR3 protein: CASSTTGTGSYGYTF
V gene: TRBV11-2; J gene: TRBJ2-2; clone size: .; D gene: TRBD1; CDR3 DNA: TGTGCCAGCAGCCGAGGGGGCGGGTTTTCTACCGGGGAGCTGTTTTTT; CDR3 protein: CASSRGGGFSTGELFF
V gene: TRBV9; J gene: TRBJ1-1; clone size: .; D gene: TRBD1; CDR3 DNA: TGTGCCAGCAGCGTAGGTGAGGGACAGAGCACTGAAGCTTTCTTT; CDR3 protein: CASSVGEGQSTEAFF
V gene: TRBV27; J gene: TRBJ2-2; clone size: .; D gene: TRBD2; CDR3 DNA: TGTGCCAGCAGTCCCTCGGGGATGCGGGGGGACACCGGGGAGCTGTTTTTT; CDR3 protein: CASSPSGMRGDTGELFF
V gene: TRBV15; J gene: TRBJ1-1; clone size: few; D gene: .; CDR3 DNA: TGTGCCACCAGCAGAGCTAGCGACTCCAAAGCTTTCTTT; CDR3 protein: CATSRASDSKAFF
V gene: TRBV11-2; J gene: TRBJ2-1; clone size: once; D gene: .; CDR3 DNA: TGTGCCAGCAGCCCCCTGACCGGGATTGGTGAGCAGTTCTTC; CDR3 protein: CASSPLTGIGEQFF
V gene: TRBV7-3; J gene: TRBJ1-1; clone size: once; D gene: .; CDR3 DNA: TGTGCCAGCAGCCCTTCGGGACTGATTACTGAAGCTTTCTTT; CDR3 protein: CASSPSGLITEAFF
V gene: TRBV29-1; J gene: TRBJ1-2; clone size: .; D gene: .; CDR3 DNA: TGCAGCGTAGACAGTCTTGGCTACACCTTC; CDR3 protein: CSVDSLGYTF
V gene: TRBV28; J gene: TRBJ2-3; clone size: .; D gene: TRBD2; CDR3 DNA: TGTGCCAGCAGGCTCCGGGGGGGCGGGACAGATACGCAGTATTTT; CDR3 protein: CASRLRGGGTDTQYF
V gene: TRBV30; J gene: TRBJ2-7; clone size: .; D gene: .; CDR3 DNA: TGTGCCTGGACGGACAGCTCCTACGAGCAGTACTTC; CDR3 protein: CAWTDSSYEQYF
V gene: TRBV19; J gene: TRBJ1-1; clone size: few; D gene: .; CDR3 DNA: TGTGCCAGTAGTAGGGCCCCGGGGACTGAAGCTTTCTTT; CDR3 protein: CASSRAPGTEAFF
V gene: TRBV5-1; J gene: TRBJ2-5; clone size: .; D gene: TRBD2; CDR3 DNA: TGCGCCAGCAGCTTCGGAGCGGGGAGGGAGACCCAGTACTTC; CDR3 protein: CASSFGAGRETQYF
V gene: TRBV4-1; J gene: TRBJ2-1; clone size: .; D gene: TRBD2; CDR3 DNA: TGCGCCAGCAGCCACCGAGCGGGGGGCAACAATGAGCAGTTCTTC; CDR3 protein: CASSHRAGGNNEQFF
V gene: TRBV18; J gene: TRBJ2-2; clone size: .; D gene: .; CDR3 DNA: TGTGCCAGCTCCCCATTGGCAGGGCACTCAATCAACACCGGGGAGCTGTTTTTT; CDR3 protein: CASSPLAGHSINTGELFF
V gene: TRBV6-5; J gene: TRBJ1-5; clone size: .; D gene: .; CDR3 DNA: TGTGCCAGCAGTCTGGGTGAGGGTCAGCCCCAGCATTTT; CDR3 protein: CASSLGEGQPQHF
V gene: TRBV5-6; J gene: TRBJ2-1; clone size: .; D gene: .; CDR3 DNA: TGTGCCAGCATCGTCGGCGGGGCCGGGGAGCAGTTCTTC; CDR3 protein: CASIVGGAGEQFF
V gene: TRBV7-8; J gene: TRBJ1-5; clone size: .; D gene: TRBD1; CDR3 DNA: TGTGCCAGCAGCTTGGGGACAGGGGATCAGCCCCAGCATTTT; CDR3 protein: CASSLGTGDQPQHF
V gene: TRBV5-1; J gene: TRBJ1-4; clone size: .; D gene: .; CDR3 DNA: TGCGCCAGCAGCGGGCAAACAGGGCTTCCCACCACTGCAACTAATGAAAAACTGTTTTTT; CDR3 protein: CASSGQTGLPTTATNEKLFF
V gene: TRBV9; J gene: TRBJ2-7; clone size: .; D gene: TRBD1; CDR3 DNA: TGTGCCAGCATGAAACAGGGGGGCCCCGGGAACGAGCAGTACTTC; CDR3 protein: CASMKQGGPGNEQYF
V gene: TRBV28; J gene: TRBJ1-4; clone size: .; D gene: .; CDR3 DNA: TGTGCCAGCAGTCAGCGTACCGGGACTGAGAATGAAAAACTGTTTTTT; CDR3 protein: CASSQRTGTENEKLFF
V gene: TRBV18; J gene: TRBJ2-1; clone size: once; D gene: TRBD1; CDR3 DNA: TGTGCCAGCTCACCGGGACAGGGCAGTAATGAGCAGTTCTTC; CDR3 protein: CASSPGQGSNEQFF
V gene: TRBV9; J gene: TRBJ1-4; clone size: .; D gene: .; CDR3 DNA: TGTGCCAGCAGCGTGAGAGCTGACTTCAAGGGGGAAAAACTGTTTTTT; CDR3 protein: CASSVRADFKGEKLFF
V gene: TRBV6-1; J gene: TRBJ1-1; clone size: .; D gene: .; CDR3 DNA: TGTGCCAGCAGTGAAGGACAGTACCACACTGAAGCTTTCTTT; CDR3 protein: CASSEGQYHTEAFF
V gene: TRBV27; J gene: TRBJ2-7; clone size: .; D gene: .; CDR3 DNA: TGTGCCAGCAGTTTATTTTTCCAGGACGAGCAGTACTTC; CDR3 protein: CASSLFFQDEQYF
V gene: TRBV6-6; J gene: TRBJ2-3; clone size: .; D gene: TRBD2; CDR3 DNA: TGTGCCAGCAGTTACTTTAGCGGGGCTAGCACAGATACGCAGTATTTT; CDR3 protein: CASSYFSGASTDTQYF
V gene: TRBV19; J gene: TRBJ2-3; clone size: .; D gene: .; CDR3 DNA: TGTGCCAGTAGTCCGATGAGTCTAGGCCGCGCAGATACGCAGTATTTT; CDR3 protein: CASSPMSLGRADTQYF
V gene: TRBV9; J gene: TRBJ2-6; clone size: .; D gene: .; CDR3 DNA: TGTGCCAGCAGCGTAGCTATCGGGGAGGGGGCCAACGTCCTGACTTTC; CDR3 protein: CASSVAIGEGANVLTF
V gene: TRBV6-6; J gene: TRBJ2-7; clone size: .; D gene: .; CDR3 DNA: TGTGCCAGCCTAGGGGACTCCTACGAGCAGTACTTC; CDR3 protein: CASLGDSYEQYF
V gene: TRBV5-6; J gene: TRBJ1-2; clone size: .; D gene: TRBD1; CDR3 DNA: TGTGCCAGCAGCGCACGACAGGGTTTTACCTATGGCTACACCTTC; CDR3 protein: CASSARQGFTYGYTF
V gene: TRBV20-1; J gene: TRBJ2-7; clone size: .; D gene: .; CDR3 DNA: TGCAGTGCGAAACAAGCCTACGAGCAGTACTTC; CDR3 protein: CSAKQAYEQYF
V gene: TRBV11-2; J gene: TRBJ1-2; clone size: once; D gene: TRBD1; CDR3 DNA: TGTGCCAGCAGCCCCCCCGGACAGGACTATGGCTACACCTTC; CDR3 protein: CASSPPGQDYGYTF
V gene: TRBV9; J gene: TRBJ2-3; clone size: .; D gene: TRBD2; CDR3 DNA: TGTGCCAGCAGCGTAGAGGCTAGCGGAATCACAGATACGCAGTATTTT; CDR3 protein: CASSVEASGITDTQYF
V gene: TRBV29-1; J gene: TRBJ2-5; clone size: .; D gene: .; CDR3 DNA: TGCAGCGTTGACCCCAAGGGCAGGGTCCAAGAGACCCAGTACTTC; CDR3 protein: CSVDPKGRVQETQYF
V gene: TRBV30; J gene: TRBJ2-2; clone size: .; D gene: .; CDR3 DNA: TGTGCCTGGAGTGTTCGTGGGGGGAGGGAGCTGTTTTTT; CDR3 protein: CAWSVRGGRELFF